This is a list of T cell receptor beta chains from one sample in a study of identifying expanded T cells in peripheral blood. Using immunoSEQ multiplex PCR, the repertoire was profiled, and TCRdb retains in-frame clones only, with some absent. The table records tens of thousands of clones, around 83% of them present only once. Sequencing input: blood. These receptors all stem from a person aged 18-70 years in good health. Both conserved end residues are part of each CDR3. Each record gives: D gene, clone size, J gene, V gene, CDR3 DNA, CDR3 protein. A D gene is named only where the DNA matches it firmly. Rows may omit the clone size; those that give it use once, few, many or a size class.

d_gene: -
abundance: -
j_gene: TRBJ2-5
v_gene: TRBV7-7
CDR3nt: TGTGCCAGCAGCTTACGAGCGGGCCTTTGGGAGACCCAGTACTTC
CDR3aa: CASSLRAGLWETQYF

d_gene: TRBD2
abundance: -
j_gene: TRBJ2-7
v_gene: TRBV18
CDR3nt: TGTGCCAGCTCACTAGGGAGGGCTTCCCGGGAGCAGTACTTC
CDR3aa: CASSLGRASREQYF

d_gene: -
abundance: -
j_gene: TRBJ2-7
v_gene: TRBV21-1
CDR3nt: TGTGCCAACAGCAAAGGTCCTAGACAGGGGCGGCCCTACGAGCAGTACTTC
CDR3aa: CANSKGPRQGRPYEQYF

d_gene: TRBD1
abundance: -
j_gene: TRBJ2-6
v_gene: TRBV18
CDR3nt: TGTGCCAGCTCACCACCGATCCGGGACAGGGCCTCTGGGGCCAACGTCCTGACTTTC
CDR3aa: CASSPPIRDRASGANVLTF

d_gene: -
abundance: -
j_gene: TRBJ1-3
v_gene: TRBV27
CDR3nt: TGTGCCAGCAGTCCACACTCTGGAAACACCATATATTTT
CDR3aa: CASSPHSGNTIYF

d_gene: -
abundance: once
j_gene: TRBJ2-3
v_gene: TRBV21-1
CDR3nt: TGTGCCAGCAGCAAAAAAAAGTCGGAAGGACTCTGGACGCAGTATTTT
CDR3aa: CASSKKKSEGLWTQYF

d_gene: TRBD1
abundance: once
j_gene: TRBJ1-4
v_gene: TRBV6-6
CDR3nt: TGTGCCAGCAGTAGGGACAGGGGAAGTTTCGATGAAAAACTGTTTTTT
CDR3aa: CASSRDRGSFDEKLFF

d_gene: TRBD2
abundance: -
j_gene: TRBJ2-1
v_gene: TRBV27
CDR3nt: TGTGCCAGCAGTATGACTAGCTTCGATGAGCAGTTCTTC
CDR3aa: CASSMTSFDEQFF

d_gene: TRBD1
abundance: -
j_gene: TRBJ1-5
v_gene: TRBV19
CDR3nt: TGTGCCAGTACCTTGGGAGGGGGCAAGAGCAATCAGCCCCAGCATTTT
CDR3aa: CASTLGGGKSNQPQHF

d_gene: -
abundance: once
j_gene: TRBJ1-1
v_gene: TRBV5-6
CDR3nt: TGTGCCAGCAGCTTGAAGGTTTGGAACACTGAAGCTTTCTTT
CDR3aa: CASSLKVWNTEAFF

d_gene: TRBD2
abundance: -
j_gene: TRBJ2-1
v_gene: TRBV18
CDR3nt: TGTGCCAGCTCACTGTTAGCGGGGAGTCTCAATGAGCAGTTCTTC
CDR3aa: CASSLLAGSLNEQFF

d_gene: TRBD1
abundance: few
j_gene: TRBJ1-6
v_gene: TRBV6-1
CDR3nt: TGTGCCAGCAGTGCACAACGGGACAGGAGCTCCTATAATTCACCCCTCCACTTT
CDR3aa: CASSAQRDRSSYNSPLHF

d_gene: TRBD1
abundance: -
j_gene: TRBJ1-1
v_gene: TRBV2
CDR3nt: TGTGCCAGCAGGGAGACAGGGGTCGGCATGAACACTGAAGCTTTCTTT
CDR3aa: CASRETGVGMNTEAFF

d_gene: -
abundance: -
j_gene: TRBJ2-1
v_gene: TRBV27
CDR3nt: TGTGCCAGCAGTTCATCGAGCTCCTACAATGAGCAGTTCTTC
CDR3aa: CASSSSSSYNEQFF

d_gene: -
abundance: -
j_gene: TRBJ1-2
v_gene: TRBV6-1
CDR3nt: TGTGCCAGCACTAACTGGGCAGGGAGGGATGGCTACACCTTC
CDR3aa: CASTNWAGRDGYTF

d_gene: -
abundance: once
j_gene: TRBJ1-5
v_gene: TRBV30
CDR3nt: TGTGCCTGGAGTGGGGGGCCCAATCAGCCCCAGCATTTT
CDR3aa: CAWSGGPNQPQHF

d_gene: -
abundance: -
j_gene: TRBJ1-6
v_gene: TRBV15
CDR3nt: TGTGCCACCAGCAGAGATTTCAGCAATTCACCCCTCCACTTT
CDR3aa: CATSRDFSNSPLHF

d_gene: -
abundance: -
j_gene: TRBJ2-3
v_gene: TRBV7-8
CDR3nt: TGTGCCAGCAGCCCCGGCGGGGCCGGCGGAGATACGCAGTATTTT
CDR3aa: CASSPGGAGGDTQYF

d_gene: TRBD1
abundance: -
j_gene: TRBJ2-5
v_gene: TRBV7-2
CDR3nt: TGTGCCAGCTGCTCAAGGGGGCGAGAGACCCAGTACTTC
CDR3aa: CASCSRGRETQYF

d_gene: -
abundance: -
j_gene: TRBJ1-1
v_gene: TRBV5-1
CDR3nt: TGCGCCAGCAGCTCACTAACCGGGACGGCGAACACTGAAGCTTTCTTT
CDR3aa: CASSSLTGTANTEAFF

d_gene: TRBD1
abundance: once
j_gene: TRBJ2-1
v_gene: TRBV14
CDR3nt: TGTGCCAGCAGCCCCCGACAGGGGAGTACTGAGCAGTTCTTC
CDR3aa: CASSPRQGSTEQFF

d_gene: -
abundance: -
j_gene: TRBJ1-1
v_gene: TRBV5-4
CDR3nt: TGTGCCAGCAGCTCGTTACAGGCCCTCGGGAACACTGAAGCTTTCTTT
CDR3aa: CASSSLQALGNTEAFF

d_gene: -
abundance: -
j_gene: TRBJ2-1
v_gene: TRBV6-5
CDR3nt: TGTGCCAGCAGTTCGGGGGCTAGCGGAGACTACAATGAGCAGTTCTTC
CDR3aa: CASSSGASGDYNEQFF

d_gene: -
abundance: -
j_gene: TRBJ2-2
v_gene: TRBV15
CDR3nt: TGTGCCACCAGCAGAGATTACCCGGGAAACACCGGGGAGCTGTTTTTT
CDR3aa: CATSRDYPGNTGELFF

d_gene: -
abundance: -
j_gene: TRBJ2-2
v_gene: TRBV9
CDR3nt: TGTGCCAGCAGCGTAGGTCCAGGGGTGACCGGGGAGCTGTTTTTT
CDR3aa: CASSVGPGVTGELFF

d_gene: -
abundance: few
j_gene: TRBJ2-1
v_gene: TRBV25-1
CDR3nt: TGTGCCAGCAGTGGATTGGGAGGGGGCTATGAGCAGTTCTTC
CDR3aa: CASSGLGGGYEQFF

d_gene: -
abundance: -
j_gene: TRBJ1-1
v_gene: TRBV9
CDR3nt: TGTGCCAGCAGCGTGAGGGGAGGAGGGGGCACTGAAGCTTTCTTT
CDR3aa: CASSVRGGGGTEAFF

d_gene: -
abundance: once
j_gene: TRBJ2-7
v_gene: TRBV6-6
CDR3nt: TGTGCCAGCAGCCCGATGGGCTACGAGCAGTACTTC
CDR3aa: CASSPMGYEQYF